This note documents a single TCR beta chain sequence. These data originate in a study of identical twins. The CDR3 covers 17 residues. Trimming removed 2 bases at V and 0 bases at J, with 14 bases between. CDR1 and CDR2 from the germline V gene are MNHEY and SVGEGT. TCRdb re-called the 5' RACE reads through MiXCR, storing one row per CDR3 protein. The sample has 600,000 to 850,000 distinct CDR3 sequences; about 18% are singletons. The data also belong to a second study, concerning T cells expressing NK-cell markers.

The sample taken for sequencing was PBMCs. J is TRBJ2-4 and V is TRBV6-2 or TRBV6-3, with D maybe TRBD2 (6 bases). The TCR originated in a woman under 30 in good health. The CDR3 DNA reads as TGTGCCAGCAGTTACGGGACTGGAATTATAGCCAAAAACATTCAGTACTTC. As protein: CASSYGTGIIAKNIQYF.